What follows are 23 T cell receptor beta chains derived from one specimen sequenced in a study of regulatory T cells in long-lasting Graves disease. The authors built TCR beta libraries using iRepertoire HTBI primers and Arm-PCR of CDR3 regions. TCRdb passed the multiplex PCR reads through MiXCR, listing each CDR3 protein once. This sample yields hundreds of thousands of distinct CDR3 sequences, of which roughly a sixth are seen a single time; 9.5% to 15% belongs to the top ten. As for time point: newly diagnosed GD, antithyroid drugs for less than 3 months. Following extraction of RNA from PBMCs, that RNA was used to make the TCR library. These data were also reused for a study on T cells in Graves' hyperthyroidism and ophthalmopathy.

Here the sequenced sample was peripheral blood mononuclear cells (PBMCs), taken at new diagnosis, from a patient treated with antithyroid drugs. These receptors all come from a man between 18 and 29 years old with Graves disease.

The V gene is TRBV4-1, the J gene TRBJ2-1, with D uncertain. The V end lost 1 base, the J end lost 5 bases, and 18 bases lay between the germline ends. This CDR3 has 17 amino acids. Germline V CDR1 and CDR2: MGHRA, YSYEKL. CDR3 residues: CASSQGSRVGGNNEQFF. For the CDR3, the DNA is TGCGCCAGCAGCCAAGGGTCCCGGGTTGGTGGAAACAATGAGCAGTTCTTC.

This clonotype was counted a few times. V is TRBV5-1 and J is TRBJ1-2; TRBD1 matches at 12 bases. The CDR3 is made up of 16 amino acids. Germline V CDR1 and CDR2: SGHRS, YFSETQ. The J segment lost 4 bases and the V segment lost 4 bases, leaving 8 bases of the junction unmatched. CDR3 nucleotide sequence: TGCGCCAGCAGCAGGGGACAGGGGGCCCTTATCTATGGCTACACCTTC. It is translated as CASSRGQGALIYGYTF.

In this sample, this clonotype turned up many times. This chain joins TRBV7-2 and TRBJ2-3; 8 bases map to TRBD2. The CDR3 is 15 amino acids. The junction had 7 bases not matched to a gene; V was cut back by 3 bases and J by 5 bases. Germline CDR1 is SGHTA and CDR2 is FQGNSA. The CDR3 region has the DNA TGTGCCAGCAGCTTTCGCGGGAGGCCTGGAGATACGCAGTATTTT. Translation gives CASSFRGRPGDTQYF.

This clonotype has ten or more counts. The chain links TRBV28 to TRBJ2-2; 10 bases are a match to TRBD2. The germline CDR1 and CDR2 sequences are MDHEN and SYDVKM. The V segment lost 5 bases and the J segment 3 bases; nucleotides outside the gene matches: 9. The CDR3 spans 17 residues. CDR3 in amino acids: CASSVQTSGKDTGELFF. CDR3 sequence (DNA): TGTGCCAGCAGTGTCCAAACTAGCGGGAAGGACACCGGGGAGCTGTTTTTT.

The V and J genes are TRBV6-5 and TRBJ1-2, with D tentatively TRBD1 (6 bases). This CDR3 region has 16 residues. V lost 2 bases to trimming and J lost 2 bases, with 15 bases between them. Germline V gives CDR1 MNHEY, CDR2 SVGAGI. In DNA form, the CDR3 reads TGTGCCAGCAGTTACGGGGGCAGATCAACAAACTATGGCTACACCTTC. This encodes CASSYGGRSTNYGYTF.

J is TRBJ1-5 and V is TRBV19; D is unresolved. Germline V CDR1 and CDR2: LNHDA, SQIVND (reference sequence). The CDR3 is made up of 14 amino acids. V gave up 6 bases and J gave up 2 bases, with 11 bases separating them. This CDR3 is CASREITGNQPQHF. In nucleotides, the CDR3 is TGTGCCAGTAGGGAGATAACGGGCAATCAGCCCCAGCATTTT.

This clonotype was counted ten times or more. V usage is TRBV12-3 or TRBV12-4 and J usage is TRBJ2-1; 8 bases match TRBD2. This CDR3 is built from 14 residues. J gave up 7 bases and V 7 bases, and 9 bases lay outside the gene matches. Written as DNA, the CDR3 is TGTGCCAGCAACCGAGCGGGAGCATGGAATGAGCAGTTCTTC. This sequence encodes CASNRAGAWNEQFF.

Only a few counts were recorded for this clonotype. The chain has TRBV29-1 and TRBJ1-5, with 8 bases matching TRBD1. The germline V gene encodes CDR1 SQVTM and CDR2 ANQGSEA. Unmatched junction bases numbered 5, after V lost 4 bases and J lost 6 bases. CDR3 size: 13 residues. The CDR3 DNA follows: TGCAGCGTTGGGGGGACAGGCGGTCAGCCCCAGCATTTT. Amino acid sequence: CSVGGTGGQPQHF.

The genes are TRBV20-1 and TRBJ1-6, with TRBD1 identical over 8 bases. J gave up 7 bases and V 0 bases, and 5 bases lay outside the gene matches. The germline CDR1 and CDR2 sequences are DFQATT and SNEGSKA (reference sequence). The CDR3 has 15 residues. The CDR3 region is CSARESRGRNSPLHF. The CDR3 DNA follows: TGCAGTGCTAGAGAAAGCAGGGGGCGGAATTCACCCCTCCACTTT.

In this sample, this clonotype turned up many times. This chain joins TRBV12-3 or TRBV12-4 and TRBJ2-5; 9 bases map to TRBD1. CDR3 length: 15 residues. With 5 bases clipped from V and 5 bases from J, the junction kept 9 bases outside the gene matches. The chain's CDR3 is CASSPGQGWDETQYF. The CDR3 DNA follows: TGTGCCAGCAGTCCGGGACAGGGTTGGGATGAGACCCAGTACTTC.

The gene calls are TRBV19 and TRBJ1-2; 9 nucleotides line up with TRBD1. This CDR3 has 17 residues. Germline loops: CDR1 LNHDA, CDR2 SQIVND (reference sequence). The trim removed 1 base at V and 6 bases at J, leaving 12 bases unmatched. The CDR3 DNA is TGTGCCAGTAGTATAGTGAATATCCGGACAGGGGCTAATGGCTACACCTTC. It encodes CASSIVNIRTGANGYTF.

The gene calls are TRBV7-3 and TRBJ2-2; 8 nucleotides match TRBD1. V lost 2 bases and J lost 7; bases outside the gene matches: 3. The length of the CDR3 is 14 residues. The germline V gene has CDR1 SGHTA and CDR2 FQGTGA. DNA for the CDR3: TGTGCCAGCAGCTTACAGGGGGCGAACGGGGAGCTGTTTTTT. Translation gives CASSLQGANGELFF.

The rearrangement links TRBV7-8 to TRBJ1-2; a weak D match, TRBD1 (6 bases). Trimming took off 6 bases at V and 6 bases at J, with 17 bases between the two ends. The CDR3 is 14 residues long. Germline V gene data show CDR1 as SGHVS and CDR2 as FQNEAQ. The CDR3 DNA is TGTGCCAGCAGACCAATATACAGGGAGGATGGCTACACCTTC. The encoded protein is CASRPIYREDGYTF.

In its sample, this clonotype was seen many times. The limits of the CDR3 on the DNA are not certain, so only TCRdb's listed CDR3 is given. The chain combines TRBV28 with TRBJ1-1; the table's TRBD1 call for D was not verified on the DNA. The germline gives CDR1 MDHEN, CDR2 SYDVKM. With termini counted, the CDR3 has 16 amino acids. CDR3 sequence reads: CASSFRWGRGNTEASF.

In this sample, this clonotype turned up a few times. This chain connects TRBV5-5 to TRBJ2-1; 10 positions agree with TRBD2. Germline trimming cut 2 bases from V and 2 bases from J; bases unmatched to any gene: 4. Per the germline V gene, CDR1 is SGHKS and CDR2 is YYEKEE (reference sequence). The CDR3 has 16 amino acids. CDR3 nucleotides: TGTGCCAGCAGCTTCCTAGCGGGAGAGGCCTACAATGAGCAGTTCTTC. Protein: CASSFLAGEAYNEQFF.

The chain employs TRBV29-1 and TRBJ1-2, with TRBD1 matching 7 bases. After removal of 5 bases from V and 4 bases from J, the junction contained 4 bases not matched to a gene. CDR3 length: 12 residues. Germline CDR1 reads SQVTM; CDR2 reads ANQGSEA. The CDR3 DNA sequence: TGCAGCGTTTTCCCAGGGGGCTATGGCTACACCTTC. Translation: CSVFPGGYGYTF.

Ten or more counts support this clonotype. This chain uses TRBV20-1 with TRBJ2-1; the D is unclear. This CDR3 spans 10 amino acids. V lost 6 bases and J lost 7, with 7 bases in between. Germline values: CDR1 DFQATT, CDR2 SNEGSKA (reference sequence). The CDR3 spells CSAGWNEQFF. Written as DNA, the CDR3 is TGCAGTGCAGGGTGGAATGAGCAGTTCTTC.

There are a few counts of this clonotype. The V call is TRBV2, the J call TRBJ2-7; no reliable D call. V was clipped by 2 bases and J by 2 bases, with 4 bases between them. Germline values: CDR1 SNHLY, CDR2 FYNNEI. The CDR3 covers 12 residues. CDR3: CASSEWAYEQYF. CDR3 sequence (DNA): TGTGCCAGCAGTGAATGGGCCTACGAGCAGTACTTC.

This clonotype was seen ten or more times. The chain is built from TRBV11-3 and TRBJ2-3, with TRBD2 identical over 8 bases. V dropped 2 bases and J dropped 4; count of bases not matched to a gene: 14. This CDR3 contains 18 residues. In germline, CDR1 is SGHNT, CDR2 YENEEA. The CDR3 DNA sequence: TGTGCCAGCAGCTTACGGAAACGGGAGGGCCGACTGTCAGATACGCAGTATTTT. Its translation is CASSLRKREGRLSDTQYF.

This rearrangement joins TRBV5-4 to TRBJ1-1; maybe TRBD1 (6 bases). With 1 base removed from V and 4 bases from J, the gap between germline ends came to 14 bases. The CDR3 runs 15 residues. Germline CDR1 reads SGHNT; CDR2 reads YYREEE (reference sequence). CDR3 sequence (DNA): TGTGCCAGCAGCTTGCGTCTAGGGGGGGGCACTGAAGCTTTCTTT. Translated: CASSLRLGGGTEAFF.

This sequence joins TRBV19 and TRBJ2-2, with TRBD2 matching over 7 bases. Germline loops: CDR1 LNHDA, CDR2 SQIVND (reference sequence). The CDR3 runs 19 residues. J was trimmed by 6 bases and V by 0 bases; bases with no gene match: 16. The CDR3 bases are TGTGCCAGTAGTATAGATCTATCCGGACTAGGCGGACGAGCCGGGGAGCTGTTTTTT. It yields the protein CASSIDLSGLGGRAGELFF.

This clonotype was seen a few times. The CDR3 coding sequence is TGTGCCACCAGTAAGGGGGGCCTCCGTGGACTAGCGGGGGGGAATGAGCAGTTCTTC. This encodes CATSKGGLRGLAGGNEQFF. This sequence joins TRBV24-1 and TRBJ2-1; 15 nucleotides line up with TRBD2. This CDR3 has 19 amino acids. From germline, CDR1 is KGHDR and CDR2 SFDVKD. V gave up 6 bases and J gave up 7 bases; unmatched junction bases: 15.

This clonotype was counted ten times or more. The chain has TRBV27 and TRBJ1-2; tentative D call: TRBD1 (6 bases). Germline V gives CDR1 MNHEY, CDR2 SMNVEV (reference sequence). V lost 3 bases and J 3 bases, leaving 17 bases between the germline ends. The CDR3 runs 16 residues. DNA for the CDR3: TGTGCCAGCAGTTTTTCTAGGGGGGGGACCCACTATGGCTACACCTTC. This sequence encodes CASSFSRGGTHYGYTF.